This T cell receptor (beta chain) came from a study of T cell repertoires in cytomegalovirus infection. Study-level information: Both recently identified HLA-C-restricted and well-studied HLA-B-restricted CMV epitopes were used in the study. Signatures in public TCR beta sequences pointed to both CMV infection and matching HLA type. Points from the study as a whole: Identification of carriers of CMV plus the relevant HLA was performed using cumulative public TCR beta family frequency. The ex vivo response was dominated by HLA-C-restricted CMV-specific TCR beta clonotypes.

A few counts support this clonotype. The antigen is unknown. TCRdb ran MiXCR on the reads and lists one entry per CDR3 protein. There are hundreds of thousands of distinct CDR3 sequences in the sample; about 33% occur only once, and over 15% lies in the top ten. The CDR3 is made up of 14 amino acids. V lost 2 bases and J lost 5, with 12 bases in between. The source of this sequence is a human donor in good health (CMV status not recorded). Some clones in this sample may be carry-over from other donors' samples. Sequenced material: cultured PBMCs, taken from culture after CMV antigen stimulation. The genes are TRBV12-3 or TRBV12-4 and TRBJ2-5, with D possibly TRBD1 on 5 matching bases. The CDR3 DNA reads as TGTGCCAGCAGTTTATCGTCGCAGGGCGAGACCCAGTACTTC. The encoded protein is CASSLSSQGETQYF.